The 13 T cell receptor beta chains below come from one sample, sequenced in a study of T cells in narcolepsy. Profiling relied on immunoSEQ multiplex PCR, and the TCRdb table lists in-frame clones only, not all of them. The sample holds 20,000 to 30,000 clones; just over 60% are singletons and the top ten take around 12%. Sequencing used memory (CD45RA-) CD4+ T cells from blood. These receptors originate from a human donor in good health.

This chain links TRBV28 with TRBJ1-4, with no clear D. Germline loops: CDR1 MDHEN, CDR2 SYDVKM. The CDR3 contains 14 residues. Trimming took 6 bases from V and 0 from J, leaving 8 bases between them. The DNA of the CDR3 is TGTGCCAGCAGCCGACGACCAACTAATGAAAAACTGTTTTTT. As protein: CASSRRPTNEKLFF.

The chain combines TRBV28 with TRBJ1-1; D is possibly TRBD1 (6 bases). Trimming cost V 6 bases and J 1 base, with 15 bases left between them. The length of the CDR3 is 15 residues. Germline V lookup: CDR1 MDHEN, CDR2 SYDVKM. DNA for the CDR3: TGTGCCAGCAGCCCCGCGGCGACAGGGAACACTGAAGCTTTCTTT. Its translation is CASSPAATGNTEAFF.

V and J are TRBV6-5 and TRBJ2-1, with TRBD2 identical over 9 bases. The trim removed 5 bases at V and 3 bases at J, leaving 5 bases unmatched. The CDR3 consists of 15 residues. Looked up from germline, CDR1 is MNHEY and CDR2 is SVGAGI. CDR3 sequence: CASSTGTSSYNEQFF. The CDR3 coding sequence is TGTGCCAGCAGTACCGGGACTAGCAGCTACAATGAGCAGTTCTTC.

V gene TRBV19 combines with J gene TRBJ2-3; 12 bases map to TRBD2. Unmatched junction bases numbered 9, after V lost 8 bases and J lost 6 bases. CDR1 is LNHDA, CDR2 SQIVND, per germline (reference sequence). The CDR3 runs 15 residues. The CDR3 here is CASGTSGSRGDTQYF. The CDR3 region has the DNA TGTGCCAGTGGGACTAGCGGGTCTCGGGGGGATACGCAGTATTTT.

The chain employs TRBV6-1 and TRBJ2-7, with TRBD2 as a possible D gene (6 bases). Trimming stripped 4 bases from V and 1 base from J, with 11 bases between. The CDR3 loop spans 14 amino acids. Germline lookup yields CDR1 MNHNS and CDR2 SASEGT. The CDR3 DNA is TGTGCCAGCAGTGCGGGAGTGATGTCCTACGAGCAGTACTTC. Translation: CASSAGVMSYEQYF.

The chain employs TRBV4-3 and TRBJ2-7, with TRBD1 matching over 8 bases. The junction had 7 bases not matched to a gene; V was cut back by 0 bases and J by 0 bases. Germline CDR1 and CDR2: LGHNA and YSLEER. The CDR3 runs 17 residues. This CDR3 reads CASSQDAAGGASYEQYF. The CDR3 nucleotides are TGCGCCAGCAGCCAAGACGCGGCAGGGGGCGCCTCCTACGAGCAGTACTTC.

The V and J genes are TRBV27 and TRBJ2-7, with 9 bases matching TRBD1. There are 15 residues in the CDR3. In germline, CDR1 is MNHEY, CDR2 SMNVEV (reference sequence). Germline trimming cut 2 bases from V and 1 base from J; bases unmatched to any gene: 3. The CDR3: CASSLDGQGSYEQYF. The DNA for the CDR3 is TGTGCCAGCAGTTTAGACGGACAGGGGTCCTACGAGCAGTACTTC.

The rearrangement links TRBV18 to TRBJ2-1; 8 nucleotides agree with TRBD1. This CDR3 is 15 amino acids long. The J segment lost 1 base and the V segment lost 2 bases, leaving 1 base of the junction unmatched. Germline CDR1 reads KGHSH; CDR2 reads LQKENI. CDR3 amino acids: CASSPDRGSYNEQFF. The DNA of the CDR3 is TGTGCCAGCTCACCAGACAGGGGTTCCTACAATGAGCAGTTCTTC.

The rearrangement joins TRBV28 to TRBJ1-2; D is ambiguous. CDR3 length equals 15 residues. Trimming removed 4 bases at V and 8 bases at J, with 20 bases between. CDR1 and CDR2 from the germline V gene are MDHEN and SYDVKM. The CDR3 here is CASSSHDTTSLGYTF. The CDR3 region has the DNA TGTGCCAGCAGTTCCCACGACACGACCTCCCTAGGCTACACCTTC.

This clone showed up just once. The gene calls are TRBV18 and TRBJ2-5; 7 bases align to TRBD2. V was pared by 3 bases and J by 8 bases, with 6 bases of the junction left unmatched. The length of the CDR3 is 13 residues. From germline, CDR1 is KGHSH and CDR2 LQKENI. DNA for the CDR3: TGTGCCAGCTCACCTTCGCGGGGGTTTACCCAGTACTTC. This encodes CASSPSRGFTQYF.

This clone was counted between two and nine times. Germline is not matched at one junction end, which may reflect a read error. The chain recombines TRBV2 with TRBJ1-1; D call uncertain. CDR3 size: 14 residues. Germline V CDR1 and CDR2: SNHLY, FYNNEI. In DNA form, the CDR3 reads TGTGCCAGCAGTGCCGGTAAGGGCCACCCAGGTAGTCTCTTT. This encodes CASSAGKGHPGSLF. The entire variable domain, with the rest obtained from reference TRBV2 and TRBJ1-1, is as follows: EPEVTQTPSHQVTQMGQEVILRCVPISNHLYFYWYRQILGQKVEFLVSFYNNEISEKSEIFDDQFSVERPDGSNFTLKIRSTKLEDSAMYFCASSAGKGHPGSLFGQGTRLTVV.

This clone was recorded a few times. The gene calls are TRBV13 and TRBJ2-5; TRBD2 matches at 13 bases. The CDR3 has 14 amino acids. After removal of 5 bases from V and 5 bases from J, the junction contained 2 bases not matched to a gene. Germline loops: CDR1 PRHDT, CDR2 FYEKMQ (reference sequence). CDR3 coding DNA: TGTGCCAGCAGCGGGGGACTAGCGGGGGAGACCCAGTACTTC. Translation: CASSGGLAGETQYF.

CDR3 sequence: CAISDSKGYGSNQPQHF. The CDR3, as DNA: TGTGCCATCAGTGACTCTAAAGGGTACGGGAGCAATCAGCCCCAGCATTTT. The V and J genes are TRBV10-3 and TRBJ1-5; D is uncertain. The CDR3 runs to 17 residues. The germline V gene has CDR1 ENHRY and CDR2 SYGVKD. Trimming removed 3 bases from V and 1 base from J, with 16 bases in between.